This T cell receptor beta chain was sequenced in a study of identical twins. TCRdb reanalysed the 5' RACE reads using MiXCR and keeps one entry per CDR3 protein. This sample has hundreds of thousands of distinct CDR3 sequences, with 9% to 15% found just once. Many counts were recorded for this clonotype. A further study also used this sample, focusing on yellow fever vaccine responses in identical twins.

This sequence was found in a woman aged 18-29 years in good health. The sequencing sample was made of PBMCs.

CDR3 in DNA: TGTGCCAGCAGTTACCACCCAGACAGGGATTACACTGAAGCTTTCTTT. The encoded protein is CASSYHPDRDYTEAFF. The V call is TRBV6-5, the J call TRBJ1-1; 7 nucleotides line up with TRBD1. This CDR3 has 16 amino acids. In germline, CDR1 is MNHEY, CDR2 SVGAGI. Germline trimming cut 2 bases from V and 3 bases from J; bases unmatched to any gene: 9.